Detailed here is one TCR beta chain. This sample was taken from a study of identical twins. With no exceptions, donors were healthy Caucasians. TCRdb processed the 5' RACE reads anew with MiXCR; each CDR3 protein has one entry. This sample has 1.5 million to 2 million distinct CDR3 sequences; roughly 35% occur once, and the top ten carry approximately 0.25%. Germline CDR1 reads SNHLY; CDR2 reads FYNNEI. With V trimmed by 3 bases and J by 8 bases, 9 bases remained unmatched. This CDR3 is built from 15 residues. The rearrangement links TRBV2 to TRBJ1-2, with TRBD1 matching over 10 bases. Sample: cord blood. The receptor comes from a newborn girl in good health. The CDR3 DNA follows: TGTGCCAGCAGTGAGTTAGGACAGGGGGACGAGGGCTACACCTTC. Translation: CASSELGQGDEGYTF. Full variable domain (missing parts from reference TRBV2 and TRBJ1-2): EPEVTQTPSHQVTQMGQEVILRCVPISNHLYFYWYRQILGQKVEFLVSFYNNEISEKSEIFDDQFSVERPDGSNFTLKIRSTKLEDSAMYFCASSELGQGDEGYTFGSGTRLTVV.